These T cell receptor beta chains were read from a single sample in a study of blood T cell repertoires in COVID-19. Only in-frame clones appear in the TCRdb table, and some are missing; sequencing was by immunoSEQ multiplex PCR. The sample yields more than 110,000 clones, around 89% seen once. Sequencing used peripheral blood. Every receptor here comes from a man in his fifties or sixties with active or convalescent COVID-19. Each CDR3 is given with its conserved first and last residue. The order of the fields is V gene, clone size, D gene, J gene, CDR3 protein, CDR3 DNA. D genes are given only for firm matches. Not all rows give a size; the values are once, few, many and, for expanded clones, a class.

TRBV30	.	TRBD1	TRBJ1-1	CAWSFRGQGKAFF	TGTGCCTGGAGTTTCCGAGGACAGGGGAAAGCTTTCTTT
TRBV30	.	.	TRBJ1-1	CAWRKAGWTEAFF	TGTGCCTGGAGGAAGGCAGGGTGGACTGAAGCTTTCTTT
TRBV2	.	TRBD2	TRBJ2-7	CASSEFAGDGGEQYF	TGTGCCAGCAGTGAATTTGCGGGGGACGGTGGCGAGCAGTACTTC
TRBV6-6	.	.	TRBJ2-1	CASSYSIGVGEQFF	TGTGCCAGCAGTTACTCGATAGGGGTCGGGGAGCAGTTCTTC
TRBV28	.	.	TRBJ1-1	CASSLPGSTEAFF	TGTGCCAGCAGTTTACCCGGGTCCACTGAAGCTTTCTTT
TRBV6-5	.	TRBD1	TRBJ2-4	CASSYAGTGRYIQYF	TGTGCCAGCAGTTACGCGGGGACAGGAAGGTACATTCAGTACTTC
TRBV7-9	few	.	TRBJ2-1	CASSLGPRRPNPYNEQFF	TGTGCCAGCAGCTTAGGCCCCCGGAGGCCGAACCCGTACAATGAGCAGTTCTTC
TRBV4-2	.	.	TRBJ2-1	CASSQGGSSYNEQFF	TGTGCCAGCAGCCAAGGTGGGAGCTCCTACAATGAGCAGTTCTTC
TRBV19	once	TRBD1	TRBJ1-2	CASHTQYRGTYGYTF	TGTGCCAGTCACACCCAGTACAGGGGTACCTATGGCTACACCTTC
TRBV30	.	.	TRBJ1-4	CAWSVKSGGGEKLFF	TGTGCCTGGAGTGTAAAGTCGGGGGGCGGTGAAAAACTGTTTTTT
TRBV7-9	.	.	TRBJ1-2	CASSSSGVGYGYTF	TGTGCCAGCAGCTCCTCCGGGGTGGGCTATGGCTACACCTTC
TRBV2	.	.	TRBJ2-3	CASSKAFTDTQYF	TGTGCCAGCAGCAAAGCCTTCACAGATACGCAGTATTTT
TRBV28	.	.	TRBJ1-4	CASSLKWEKLFF	TGTGCCAGCAGTTTAAAATGGGAGAAACTGTTTTTT
TRBV28	.	.	TRBJ1-4	CASSPWREKLFF	TGTGCCAGCAGCCCCTGGAGGGAAAAACTGTTTTTT
TRBV24-1	.	TRBD2	TRBJ2-5	CATSENRLAGGRETQYF	TGTGCCACCAGTGAAAACCGACTAGCGGGGGGGCGGGAGACCCAGTACTTC
TRBV20-1	.	.	TRBJ2-5	CSARETQYF	TGCAGTGCTCGAGAGACCCAGTACTTC
TRBV12-3/TRBV12-4	.	.	TRBJ2-7	CASSFPGGEQYF	TGTGCCAGCAGCTTCCCCGGGGGCGAGCAGTACTTC
TRBV7-9	.	.	TRBJ2-3	CASSWDWSTDTQYF	TGTGCCAGCAGCTGGGACTGGAGCACAGATACGCAGTATTTT
TRBV19	.	.	TRBJ1-4	CATGQYNEKLFF	TGTGCCACTGGACAGTATAATGAAAAACTGTTTTTT
TRBV5-5	.	.	TRBJ2-5	CASSRQALTAETQYF	TGTGCCAGCAGCAGACAGGCCCTAACCGCCGAGACCCAGTACTTC
TRBV19	few	TRBD1	TRBJ1-2	CASSIGQGAGYTF	TGTGCCAGTAGTATTGGACAGGGGGCTGGCTACACCTTC
TRBV3-1/TRBV3-2	.	TRBD1	TRBJ2-7	CASSPKQGNGEQYF	TGTGCCAGCAGCCCTAAACAGGGGAACGGGGAGCAGTACTTC
TRBV24-1	.	TRBD2	TRBJ2-2	CATSDLSRGGTGELFF	TGTGCCACCAGTGATTTATCGCGGGGGGGCACCGGGGAGCTGTTTTTT
TRBV11-3	few	TRBD1	TRBJ2-2	CASSHSMGQGWTGELFF	TGTGCCAGCAGCCATTCCATGGGACAGGGGTGGACCGGGGAGCTGTTTTTT
TRBV24-1	.	TRBD2	TRBJ2-1	CATGDLSGEYNEQFF	TGTGCCACGGGGGACTTAAGCGGGGAATACAATGAGCAGTTCTTC
TRBV5-1	.	.	TRBJ1-3	CASSLMGPGNTIYF	TGCGCCAGCAGCTTGATGGGGCCTGGAAACACCATATATTTT
TRBV7-2	.	.	TRBJ2-3	CASSLWGGRRTDTQYF	TGTGCCAGCAGCTTGTGGGGTGGGAGGCGGACAGATACGCAGTATTTT
TRBV6-2/TRBV6-3	.	TRBD2	TRBJ2-5	CASSYGGLAGYLQETQYF	TGTGCCAGCAGTTACGGGGGACTAGCGGGGTACCTCCAAGAGACCCAGTACTTC
TRBV29-1	.	TRBD2	TRBJ2-5	CSVELTSGGHQETQYF	TGCAGCGTTGAGTTGACTAGCGGGGGCCACCAAGAGACCCAGTACTTC
TRBV4-3	.	TRBD1	TRBJ1-6	CASSHPGTVEGPSPLHF	TGCGCCAGCAGCCACCCCGGGACAGTCGAAGGTCCTTCACCCCTCCACTTT
TRBV7-8	.	.	TRBJ1-5	CASSLGANHYQPQHF	TGTGCCAGCAGCTTAGGGGCTAACCACTATCAGCCCCAGCATTTT
TRBV28	.	.	TRBJ1-3	CASSPAGNTIYF	TGTGCCAGCAGCCCCGCTGGAAACACCATATATTTT
TRBV30	.	TRBD1	TRBJ1-5	CAWGQGNQPQHF	TGTGCCTGGGGACAGGGAAATCAGCCCCAGCATTTT
TRBV19	once	TRBD2	TRBJ2-1	CASSGQREAHYNEQFF	TGTGCCAGTAGTGGGCAGCGGGAGGCCCATTACAATGAGCAGTTCTTC
TRBV5-4	.	.	TRBJ2-5	CASSHRGTQETQYF	TGTGCCAGCAGCCATAGGGGAACCCAAGAGACCCAGTACTTC
TRBV20-1	.	.	TRBJ1-2	CSAGRDLGYTF	TGCAGTGCCGGGCGGGACCTTGGCTACACCTTC
TRBV4-3	once	TRBD1	TRBJ1-2	CASSPNAGTGHGYTF	TGCGCCAGCAGCCCAAACGCCGGGACAGGACATGGCTACACCTTC
TRBV6-5	.	.	TRBJ2-7	CATLKYEQYF	TGTGCCACACTAAAATACGAGCAGTACTTC
TRBV6-4	.	TRBD2	TRBJ2-3	CASSATSGGADTQYF	TGTGCCAGCAGTGCGACTAGCGGGGGGGCAGATACGCAGTATTTT
TRBV6-5	.	.	TRBJ1-3	CASSRTGYSGNTIYF	TGTGCCAGCAGCCGCACAGGATACTCTGGAAACACCATATATTTT
TRBV29-1	.	.	TRBJ2-7	CSVESGSPYEQYF	TGCAGCGTTGAATCTGGGAGCCCCTACGAGCAGTACTTC
TRBV6-4	.	.	TRBJ1-2	CASSDSEGAGGYTF	TGTGCCAGCAGTGACTCTGAAGGGGCCGGCGGCTACACCTTC
TRBV27	.	.	TRBJ2-7	CASSKLGGYEQYF	TGTGCCAGCTCCAAGTTAGGGGGCTACGAGCAGTACTTC
TRBV5-6	.	TRBD2	TRBJ2-2	CASSLLAGVRELFF	TGTGCCAGCAGCTTACTAGCGGGGGTCCGGGAGCTGTTTTTT
TRBV19	.	.	TRBJ1-3	CASTEGGVGNTIYF	TGTGCCAGTACCGAGGGGGGGGTCGGAAACACCATATATTTT
TRBV5-6	few	TRBD1	TRBJ2-7	CASSLQGANSYEQYF	TGTGCCAGCAGCTTGCAGGGGGCGAATTCCTACGAGCAGTACTTC